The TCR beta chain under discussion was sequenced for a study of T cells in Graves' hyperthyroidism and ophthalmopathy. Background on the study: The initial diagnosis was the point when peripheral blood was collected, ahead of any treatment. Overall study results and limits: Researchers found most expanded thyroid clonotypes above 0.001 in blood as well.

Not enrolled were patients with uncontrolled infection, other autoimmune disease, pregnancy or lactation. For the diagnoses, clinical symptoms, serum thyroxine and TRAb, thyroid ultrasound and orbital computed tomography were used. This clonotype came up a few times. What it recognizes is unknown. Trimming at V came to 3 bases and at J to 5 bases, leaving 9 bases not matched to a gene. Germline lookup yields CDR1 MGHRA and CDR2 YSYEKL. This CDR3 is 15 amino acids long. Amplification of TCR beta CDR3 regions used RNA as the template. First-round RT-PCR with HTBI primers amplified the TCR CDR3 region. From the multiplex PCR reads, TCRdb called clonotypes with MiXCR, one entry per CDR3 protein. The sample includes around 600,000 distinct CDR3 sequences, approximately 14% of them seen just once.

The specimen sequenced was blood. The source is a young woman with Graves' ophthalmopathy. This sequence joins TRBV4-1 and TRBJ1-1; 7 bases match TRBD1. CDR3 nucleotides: TGCGCCAGCAGCCAGCTAACAGGGGTTCGGACTGAAGCTTTCTTT. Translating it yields CASSQLTGVRTEAFF.